This passage covers 27 T cell receptor beta chains from one sample sequenced in a study of cytomegalovirus exposure and HLA in healthy donors. PCR primers comprised 60 Vbeta and 13 Jbeta primers. Assay used: immunoSEQ multiplex PCR; TCRdb lists only in-frame clones, some missing. Among around 190,000 clones listed, 65% to 85% were seen once. Sequences were obtained from PBMCs. The receptor set was obtained from a woman aged 30 to 39 in good health and CMV-seronegative.

The count of this clone is one. The rearrangement uses TRBV28 and TRBJ1-3, with 7 bases fitting TRBD1. There are 16 residues in the CDR3. Germline V lookup: CDR1 MDHEN, CDR2 SYDVKM. V lost 2 bases, J lost 4 bases, and 8 bases stayed unmatched. CDR3 sequence (DNA): TGTGCCAGCAGTTTACAGGGACAGCTGAAAGGAAACACCATATATTTT. It encodes CASSLQGQLKGNTIYF.

The CDR3 DNA reads as TGTGCCAGCTACCTCGAGCGGGTGGGCCCTGAAGCTTTCTTT. Translating gives CASYLERVGPEAFF. The chain has TRBV6-1 and TRBJ1-1; D is ambiguous. Germline-derived CDR1 and CDR2 are MNHNS and SASEGT. The CDR3 totals 14 residues. V lost 8 bases to trimming and J lost 6 bases, with 19 bases between them.

The chain has TRBV4-2 and TRBJ2-7; 10 bases fit TRBD2. Trimming removed 1 base from V and 3 bases from J; junction bases left unmatched: 3. Germline lookup yields CDR1 LGHNA and CDR2 YNFKEQ. The CDR3 has 15 residues. Written as DNA, the CDR3 is TGTGCCAGCAGCCAAGTTTTAGCGGGAGGCTACGAGCAGTACTTC. Amino acids: CASSQVLAGGYEQYF.

The chain is built from TRBV29-1 and TRBJ2-7; weak D call: TRBD1 (5 bases). The length of the CDR3 is 13 residues. The V gene's germline CDR1 is SQVTM and CDR2 ANQGSEA. V lost 6 bases, J lost 2 bases, and 14 bases lay in between. CDR3 coding DNA: TGCAGCGTCCTCAGGGCCCCTACCTACGAGCAGTACTTC. This sequence encodes CSVLRAPTYEQYF.

The genes are TRBV14 and TRBJ2-7; 8 bases are a match to TRBD1. With 5 bases clipped from V and 4 bases from J, the junction kept 7 bases outside the gene matches. Germline V gives CDR1 SGHDN, CDR2 FVKESK. The CDR3 loop spans 14 amino acids. In DNA, the CDR3 is TGTGCCAGCAGCGTAGGACAGGGAATATACGAGCAGTACTTC. It specifies CASSVGQGIYEQYF.

This clone appeared a few times. The gene calls are TRBV5-1 and TRBJ2-5; D may be TRBD1 (6 bases). Trimming cost V 1 base and J 5 bases, with 9 bases left between them. CDR1 is SGHRS, CDR2 YFSETQ, per germline. The CDR3 consists of 13 residues. Here the CDR3 reads CASSLSGEETQYF. For the CDR3, the DNA is TGCGCCAGCAGCTTGTCAGGGGAGGAGACCCAGTACTTC. Complete variable domain (other parts from reference TRBV5-1 and TRBJ2-5): KAGVTQTPRYLIKTRGQQVTLSCSPISGHRSVSWYQQTPGQGLQFLFEYFSETQRNKGNFPGRFSGRQFSNSRSEMNVSTLELGDSALYLCASSLSGEETQYFGPGTRLLVL.

CDR3 coding DNA: TGTGCCAGCAGCCGGACAGGGAACTATGGCTACACCTTC. Residues: CASSRTGNYGYTF. The chain employs TRBV7-9 and TRBJ1-2, with 8 positions matching TRBD1. Germline CDR1 is SEHNR and CDR2 is FQNEAQ (reference sequence). The V and J ends lost 5 bases and 2 bases, in that order; junction bases with no gene match: 1. This CDR3 is built from 13 residues.

The V call is TRBV5-1, the J call TRBJ2-3; D possibly corresponds to TRBD1 (6 bases). The germline V and J ends were trimmed by 4 bases and 5 bases, with 11 bases remaining between them. Germline lookup yields CDR1 SGHRS and CDR2 YFSETQ. CDR3 length: 13 amino acids. The DNA for the CDR3 is TGCGCCAGCAGCGCCAGGGGTGAAGATACGCAGTATTTT. This translates into CASSARGEDTQYF.

The rearrangement joins TRBV10-3 to TRBJ2-3; the D gene is possibly TRBD2 (6 bases). This CDR3 comprises 15 residues. Germline-derived CDR1 and CDR2 are ENHRY and SYGVKD. V was trimmed by 6 bases and J by 0 bases, leaving 13 bases between them. The chain's CDR3 is CAIRRDLTSTDTQYF. Written as DNA, the CDR3 is TGTGCCATCAGACGGGACTTAACTAGCACAGATACGCAGTATTTT.

The genes are TRBV4-2 and TRBJ2-3; the match to TRBD2 covers 12 bases. CDR1 is LGHNA and CDR2 is YNFKEQ in the germline V gene. The CDR3 is 16 amino acids. The ends lost 5 bases at V and 2 bases at J; junction bases unmatched: 5. The CDR3 nucleotides are TGTGCCAGCAGCTCGGGACTAGCGGGCCTCACAGATACGCAGTATTTT. Its translation: CASSSGLAGLTDTQYF.

This clone was observed a few times. The genes are TRBV5-1 and TRBJ2-3; 8 bases map to TRBD2. The V segment lost 7 bases and the J segment 0 bases; nucleotides outside the gene matches: 13. Germline V lookup: CDR1 SGHRS, CDR2 YFSETQ. The length of the CDR3 is 17 residues. CDR3 nucleotide sequence: TGCGCCAGCGGAGGGGTAGCGGGGCCGACTAGCACAGATACGCAGTATTTT. Translating gives CASGGVAGPTSTDTQYF.

This clone has only a few counts. J is TRBJ1-1 and V is TRBV6-5; possible D gene TRBD1, 5 bases. This CDR3 has 13 amino acids. Germline CDR1 reads MNHEY; CDR2 reads SVGAGI. Trimming took 4 bases from V and 5 from J, leaving 11 bases between them. DNA for the CDR3: TGTGCCAGCAGTTGGGGCTTGGAAACTGAAGCTTTCTTT. It yields the protein CASSWGLETEAFF.

The chain employs TRBV29-1 and TRBJ1-1, with D perhaps matching TRBD1 (5 bases). In germline, CDR1 is SQVTM, CDR2 ANQGSEA. Between the trimmed V and J ends, which lost 6 bases and 6 bases, there was a span of 14 bases. The CDR3 contains 12 residues. The DNA of the CDR3 is TGCAGCGTCATAGGGGTTAGGCCTGAAGCTTTCTTT. Residues: CSVIGVRPEAFF. Using reference TRBV29-1 and TRBJ1-1 for the parts outside the CDR3, the full variable domain is SAVISQKPSRDICQRGTSLTIQCQVDSQVTMMFWYRQQPGQSLTLIATANQGSEATYESGFVIDKFPISRPNLTFSTLTVSNMSPEDSSIYLCSVIGVRPEAFFGQGTRLTVV.

The genes are TRBV6-4 and TRBJ2-1; 9 bases align to TRBD2. The germline V gene encodes CDR1 MRHNA and CDR2 SNTAGT. J lost 7 bases, V lost 2 bases, and 9 bases had no gene match. The CDR3 has 16 residues. CDR3 sequence (DNA): TGTGCCAGCAGTGACCGAGGAGCGGGGGGTAGGAATGAGCAGTTCTTC. It yields the protein CASSDRGAGGRNEQFF.

The rearrangement links TRBV19 to TRBJ2-2, with 10 bases that match TRBD2. CDR1 is LNHDA, CDR2 SQIVND, per germline (reference sequence). V shed 3 bases, J shed 4 bases, and the junction held 5 bases outside the gene matches. The CDR3 loop spans 16 amino acids. CDR3 loop: CASSIRAGGGTGELFF. CDR3 bases: TGTGCCAGTAGTATCCGAGCGGGAGGGGGCACCGGGGAGCTGTTTTTT.

This clone came up a few times. Within the sample, other DNA sequences also encode this same CDR3. The V call is TRBV6-4, the J call TRBJ2-3, with 8 nucleotides matching TRBD2. The germline V gene has CDR1 MRHNA and CDR2 SNTAGT. The V and J ends lost 3 bases and 1 base, in that order; junction bases with no gene match: 0. The CDR3 is 14 amino acids. This chain's CDR3 is CASSERGGTDTQYF. Here the CDR3 DNA reads TGTGCCAGCAGTGAGCGGGGGGGCACAGATACGCAGTATTTT.

The V call is TRBV9, the J call TRBJ2-7, with unresolved D. CDR3 length: 15 amino acids. Germline CDR1 is SGDLS and CDR2 is YYNGEE. The V end lost 4 bases, the J end lost 2 bases, and 16 bases lay between the germline ends. The CDR3: CASSPQHRSTYEQYF. The CDR3 nucleotides read TGTGCCAGCAGCCCCCAACACCGATCAACCTACGAGCAGTACTTC.

The gene calls are TRBV4-1 and TRBJ1-1, with a possible D match to TRBD1 (6 bases). The CDR3 length is 14 residues. Trimming shortened V by 3 bases and J by 4 bases, and 12 bases separated the two germline ends. In germline, CDR1 is MGHRA, CDR2 YSYEKL. The CDR3 DNA is TGCGCCAGCAGCCACCCGACAGGTTTCACTGAAGCTTTCTTT. Encoded protein: CASSHPTGFTEAFF.

V usage is TRBV7-9 and J usage is TRBJ1-3; possible D gene TRBD1, 6 bases. This CDR3 is built from 18 residues. V was trimmed by 1 base and J by 2 bases, leaving 18 bases between them. CDR1 is SEHNR, CDR2 FQNEAQ, per germline (reference sequence). The CDR3 DNA follows: TGTGCCAGCAGCTTAGTAGACAACTACAGGGTTACTGGAAACACCATATATTTT. This codes for CASSLVDNYRVTGNTIYF.

This chain connects TRBV19 to TRBJ2-3, with 8 bases lining up with TRBD2. This CDR3 is 14 amino acids long. CDR1 and CDR2 (germline): LNHDA, SQIVND (reference sequence). V gave up 8 bases and J gave up 3 bases; unmatched junction bases: 7. The CDR3 DNA reads as TGTGCCAGTGCAGCGGGAGATTCGACAGATACGCAGTATTTT. Translated, it gives CASAAGDSTDTQYF. The variable domain in full, completed from reference TRBV19 and TRBJ2-3, reads DGGITQSPKYLFRKEGQNVTLSCEQNLNHDAMYWYRQDPGQGLRLIYYSQIVNDFQKGDIAEGYSVSREKKESFPLTVTSAQKNPTAFYLCASAAGDSTDTQYFGPGTRLTVL.

The chain carries TRBV15 and TRBJ1-2, with TRBD1 identical over 7 bases. The J segment lost 9 bases and the V segment lost 4 bases, leaving 11 bases of the junction unmatched. CDR3 size: 14 residues. Germline V lookup: CDR1 LNHNV, CDR2 YYDKDF (reference sequence). The CDR3 here is CATSKDRGGNSYTF. The DNA for the CDR3 is TGTGCCACCAGCAAGGATCGAGGGGGCAACAGCTACACCTTC. Drawing the rest from reference TRBV15 and TRBJ1-2, the complete variable domain is DAMVIQNPRYQVTQFGKPVTLSCSQTLNHNVMYWYQQKSSQAPKLLFHYYDKDFNNEADTPDNFQSRRPNTSFCFLDIRSPGLGDTAMYLCATSKDRGGNSYTFGSGTRLTVV.

The chain recombines TRBV4-1 with TRBJ2-7; 7 nucleotides align to TRBD1. The germline gives CDR1 MGHRA, CDR2 YSYEKL. There are 14 residues in the CDR3. With V trimmed by 1 base and J by 3 bases, 3 bases remained unmatched. Written as DNA, the CDR3 is TGCGCCAGCAGCCAAGTCGGGACAGACTACGAGCAGTACTTC. Translation: CASSQVGTDYEQYF.

The V gene is TRBV6-1, the J gene TRBJ2-7, with D hard to call. The CDR3 sequence is 11 residues long. Germline values: CDR1 MNHNS, CDR2 SASEGT. The V end lost 7 bases, the J end lost 4 bases, and 8 bases lay between the germline ends. The CDR3 sequence: CASNAGYEQYF. Written as DNA, the CDR3 is TGTGCCAGCAATGCAGGTTACGAGCAGTACTTC.

The chain employs TRBV6-1 and TRBJ1-5; 12 bases are a match to TRBD1. The ends lost 7 bases at V and 5 bases at J; junction bases unmatched: 6. Germline CDR1 MNHNS, CDR2 SASEGT. The CDR3 contains 15 residues. CDR3 in DNA: TGTGCCAGCATCCCCGGGACAGGGGGCGATCAGCCCCAGCATTTT. Amino acids: CASIPGTGGDQPQHF.

The chain recombines TRBV27 with TRBJ2-1; 8 nucleotides line up with TRBD2. In germline, CDR1 is MNHEY, CDR2 SMNVEV (reference sequence). V shed 5 bases, J shed 1 base, and the junction held 4 bases outside the gene matches. The CDR3 loop spans 15 amino acids. CDR3 bases: TGTGCCAGCAGTATACTAGCGGCTTCCTACAATGAGCAGTTCTTC. Translation: CASSILAASYNEQFF.

V gene TRBV27 combines with J gene TRBJ1-5, with D perhaps matching TRBD1 (6 bases). There are 23 residues in the CDR3. Trimming removed 6 bases at V and 0 bases at J, with 36 bases between. CDR1 is MNHEY, CDR2 SMNVEV, per germline (reference sequence). For the CDR3, the DNA is TGTGCCAGCAGCCCGAAAGGTTTTATACAGTCGCTGTTCGGACAGTATAGCAATCAGCCCCAGCATTTT. Translation gives CASSPKGFIQSLFGQYSNQPQHF.

The chain has TRBV18 and TRBJ1-6; 9 bases agree with TRBD1. The CDR3 covers 20 residues. Per germline, CDR1 KGHSH and CDR2 LQKENI. J lost 0 bases, V lost 6 bases, and 15 bases had no gene match. The CDR3 here is CASSATLTGGVSSYNSPLHF. The DNA of the CDR3 is TGTGCCAGCTCTGCCACGTTGACAGGGGGAGTTAGCTCCTATAATTCACCCCTCCACTTT.